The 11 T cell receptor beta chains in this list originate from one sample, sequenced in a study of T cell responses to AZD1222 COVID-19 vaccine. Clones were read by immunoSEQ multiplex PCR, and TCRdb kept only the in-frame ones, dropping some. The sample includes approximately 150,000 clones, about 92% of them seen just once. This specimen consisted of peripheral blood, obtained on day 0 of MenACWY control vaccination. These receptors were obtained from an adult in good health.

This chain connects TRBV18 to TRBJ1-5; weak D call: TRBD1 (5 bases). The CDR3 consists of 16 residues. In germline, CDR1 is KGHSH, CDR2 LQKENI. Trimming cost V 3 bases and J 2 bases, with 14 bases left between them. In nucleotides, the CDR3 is TGTGCCAGCTCACCTTCGGGAGGGGCTGGCAATCAGCCCCAGCATTTT. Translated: CASSPSGGAGNQPQHF.

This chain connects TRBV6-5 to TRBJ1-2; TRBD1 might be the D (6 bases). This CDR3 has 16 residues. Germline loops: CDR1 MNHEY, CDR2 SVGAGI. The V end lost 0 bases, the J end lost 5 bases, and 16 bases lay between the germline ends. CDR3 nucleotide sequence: TGTGCCAGCAGTTACTCGAGGCTGGGGGCGGCTTATGGCTACACCTTC. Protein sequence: CASSYSRLGAAYGYTF.

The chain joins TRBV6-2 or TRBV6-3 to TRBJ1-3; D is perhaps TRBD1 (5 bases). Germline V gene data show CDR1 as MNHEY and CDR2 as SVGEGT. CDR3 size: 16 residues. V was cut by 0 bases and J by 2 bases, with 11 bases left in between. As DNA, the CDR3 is TGTGCCAGCAGTTACTCGGGGCAGAAGGCTGGAAACACCATATATTTT. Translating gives CASSYSGQKAGNTIYF.

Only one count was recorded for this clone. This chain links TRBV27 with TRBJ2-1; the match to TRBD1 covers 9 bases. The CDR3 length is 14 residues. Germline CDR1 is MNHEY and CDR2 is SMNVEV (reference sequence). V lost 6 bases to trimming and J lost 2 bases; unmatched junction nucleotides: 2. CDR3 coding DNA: TGTGCCAGCAGGACAGGGGGACCCTACAATGAGCAGTTCTTC. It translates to CASRTGGPYNEQFF.

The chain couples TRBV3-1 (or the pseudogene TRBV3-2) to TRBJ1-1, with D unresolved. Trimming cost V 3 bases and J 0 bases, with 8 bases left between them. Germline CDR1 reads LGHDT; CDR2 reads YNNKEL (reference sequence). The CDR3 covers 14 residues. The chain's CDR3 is CASSHRLLNTEAFF. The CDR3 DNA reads TGTGCCAGCAGCCATCGACTTTTGAACACTGAAGCTTTCTTT.

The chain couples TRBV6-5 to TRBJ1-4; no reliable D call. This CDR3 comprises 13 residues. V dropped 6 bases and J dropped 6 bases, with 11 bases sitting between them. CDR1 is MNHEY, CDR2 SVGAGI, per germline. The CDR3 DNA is TGTGCCAGCAGCCCCGGCTCCTATGAAAAACTGTTTTTT. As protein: CASSPGSYEKLFF.

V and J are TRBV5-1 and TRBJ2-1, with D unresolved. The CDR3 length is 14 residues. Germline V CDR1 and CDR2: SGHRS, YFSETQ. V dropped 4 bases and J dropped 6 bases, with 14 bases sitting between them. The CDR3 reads CASSLVGSINEQFF. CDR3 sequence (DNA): TGCGCCAGCAGCCTGGTTGGGTCGATCAATGAGCAGTTCTTC. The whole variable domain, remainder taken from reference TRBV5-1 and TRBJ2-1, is KAGVTQTPRYLIKTRGQQVTLSCSPISGHRSVSWYQQTPGQGLQFLFEYFSETQRNKGNFPGRFSGRQFSNSRSEMNVSTLELGDSALYLCASSLVGSINEQFFGPGTRLTVL.

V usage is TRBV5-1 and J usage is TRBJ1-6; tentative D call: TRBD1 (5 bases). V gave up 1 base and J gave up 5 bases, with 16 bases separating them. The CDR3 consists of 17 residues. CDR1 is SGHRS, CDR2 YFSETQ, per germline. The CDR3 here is CASSLRPEWGNNSPLHF. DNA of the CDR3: TGCGCCAGCAGCTTGAGGCCGGAATGGGGGAATAATTCACCCCTCCACTTT.

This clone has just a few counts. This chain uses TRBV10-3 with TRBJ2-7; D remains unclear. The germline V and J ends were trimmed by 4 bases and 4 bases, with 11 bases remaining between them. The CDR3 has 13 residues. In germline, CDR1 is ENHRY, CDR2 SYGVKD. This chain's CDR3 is CAISVQVEYEQYF. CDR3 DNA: TGTGCCATCAGTGTTCAGGTTGAATACGAGCAGTACTTC.

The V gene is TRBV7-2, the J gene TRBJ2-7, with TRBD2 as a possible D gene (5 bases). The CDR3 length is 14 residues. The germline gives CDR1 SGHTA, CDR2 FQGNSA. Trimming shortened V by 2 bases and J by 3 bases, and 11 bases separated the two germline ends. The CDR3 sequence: CASSLRRAFYEQYF. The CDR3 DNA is TGTGCCAGCAGCTTACGGCGGGCCTTCTACGAGCAGTACTTC.

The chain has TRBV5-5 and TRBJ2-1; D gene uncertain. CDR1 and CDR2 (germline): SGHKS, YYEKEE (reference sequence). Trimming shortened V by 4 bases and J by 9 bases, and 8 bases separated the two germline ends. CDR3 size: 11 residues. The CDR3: CASSPEIEQFF. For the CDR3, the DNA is TGTGCCAGCAGCCCTGAGATTGAGCAGTTCTTC.